The 8 T cell receptor beta chains in this list originate from one sample, sequenced in a study of blood T cell repertoires in COVID-19. Produced via immunoSEQ multiplex PCR; TCRdb's table is partial and in-frame only. This table holds about 180,000 clones, 85% found once. The sample comprised peripheral blood. All receptors come from a person aged 65-85 years with COVID-19, enrolled during active disease.

To note about this clone: A much bigger clone sits one base away, suggesting this may be a read error. Other nucleotide sequences from this sample produce the same CDR3. The chain couples TRBV9 to TRBJ2-7; D unresolved. Germline CDR1 and CDR2: SGDLS and YYNGEE. V was clipped by 4 bases and J by 3 bases, with 5 bases between them. CDR3 length equals 11 residues. CDR3 in amino acids: CASSSGYEQYF. The CDR3 DNA reads as TGTGCCAGCAGCTCCGGCTACGAGCAGTACTTC.

This clone came up once. This chain links TRBV4-1 with TRBJ1-6; a weak D match, TRBD1 (6 bases). Trimming stripped 4 bases from V and 9 bases from J, with 19 bases between. CDR3 length: 16 amino acids. CDR1 and CDR2 from the germline V gene are MGHRA and YSYEKL. The CDR3 loop reads CASSLMLTGRSSPLHF. Written as DNA, the CDR3 is TGCGCCAGCAGCCTCATGTTGACAGGTCGGAGTTCACCCCTCCACTTT.

V is TRBV2 and J is TRBJ2-1; D gene unclear. The germline V gene has CDR1 SNHLY and CDR2 FYNNEI. The ends were cut back, 7 bases at V and 0 bases at J, with 10 bases in the middle. The CDR3 has 14 residues. The DNA of the CDR3 is TGTGCCAGCAAACCACTGAGCTCCTACAATGAGCAGTTCTTC. It specifies CASKPLSSYNEQFF.

This chain links TRBV5-4 with TRBJ1-2, with TRBD1 matching over 12 bases. V lost 0 bases to trimming and J lost 8 bases; unmatched junction nucleotides: 5. The CDR3 runs 15 residues. CDR1 is SGHNT, CDR2 YYREEE, per germline (reference sequence). The CDR3 reads CASSLGDRGLRGYTF. The DNA of the CDR3 is TGTGCCAGCAGCTTGGGGGACAGGGGGCTCAGGGGCTACACCTTC. The variable domain in full, completed from reference TRBV5-4 and TRBJ1-2, reads ETGVTQSPTHLIKTRGQQVTLRCSSQSGHNTVSWYQQALGQGPQFIFQYYREEENGRGNFPPRFSGLQFPNYSSELNVNALELDDSALYLCASSLGDRGLRGYTFGSGTRLTVV.

The gene calls are TRBV29-1 and TRBJ2-3; 14 bases are shared with TRBD2. The V and J ends lost 1 base and 8 bases, in that order; junction bases with no gene match: 8. Germline V gives CDR1 SQVTM, CDR2 ANQGSEA. The CDR3 extends over 16 amino acids. The CDR3: CSVEGGLAGVPGTQYF. CDR3 nucleotide sequence: TGCAGCGTTGAAGGGGGACTAGCGGGGGTACCCGGTACGCAGTATTTT.

This chain links TRBV10-3 with TRBJ2-7; 13 bases agree with TRBD2. There are 18 residues in the CDR3. V lost 3 bases to trimming and J lost 0 bases; unmatched junction nucleotides: 8. CDR1 ENHRY and CDR2 SYGVKD come from the germline V gene. The CDR3 nucleotides read TGTGCCATCAGTGAACTAGCGGGAGGGTCCGGAAGCTCCTACGAGCAGTACTTC. This sequence encodes CAISELAGGSGSSYEQYF.

The chain joins TRBV28 to TRBJ1-5; 10 bases align to TRBD1. CDR1 and CDR2 from the germline V gene are MDHEN and SYDVKM. With V trimmed by 8 bases and J by 5 bases, 9 bases remained unmatched. This CDR3 comprises 15 residues. Written as DNA, the CDR3 is TGTGCCAGCCTAAGACAGGGGGCGAAACATCAGCCCCAGCATTTT. Its protein is CASLRQGAKHQPQHF.

Only a few counts were recorded for this clone. The chain combines TRBV4-3 with TRBJ2-7; weak D call: TRBD1 (5 bases). The germline V gene has CDR1 LGHNA and CDR2 YSLEER. This CDR3 is 15 amino acids long. V gave up 0 bases and J gave up 2 bases, with 11 bases separating them. The CDR3 DNA reads TGCGCCAGCAGCCAAGATATCGTACAGGCCTACGAGCAGTACTTC. This translates into CASSQDIVQAYEQYF.